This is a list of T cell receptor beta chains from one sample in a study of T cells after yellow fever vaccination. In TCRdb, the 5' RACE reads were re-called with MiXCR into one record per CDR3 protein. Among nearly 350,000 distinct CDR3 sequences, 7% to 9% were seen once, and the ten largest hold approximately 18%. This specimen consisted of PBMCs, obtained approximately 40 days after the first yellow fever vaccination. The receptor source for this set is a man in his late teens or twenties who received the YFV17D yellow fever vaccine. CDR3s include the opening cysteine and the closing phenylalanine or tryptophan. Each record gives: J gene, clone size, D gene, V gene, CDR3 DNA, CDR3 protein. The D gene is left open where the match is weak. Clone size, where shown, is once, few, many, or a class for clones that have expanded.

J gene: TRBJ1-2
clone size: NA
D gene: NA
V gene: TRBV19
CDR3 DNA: TGTGCCAGTTGTTTAACGGAAGGGGGCTATGGCTACACCTTC
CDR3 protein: CASCLTEGGYGYTF

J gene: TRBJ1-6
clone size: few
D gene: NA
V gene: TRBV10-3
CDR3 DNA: TGTGCCATCAGTGAACCCGGGGGCGGTTCACCCCTCCACTTT
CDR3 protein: CAISEPGGGSPLHF

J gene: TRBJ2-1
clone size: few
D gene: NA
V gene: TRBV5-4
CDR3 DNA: TGTGCCAGCAGCTTGGATCCCGATCACTCCTACAATGAGCAGTTCTTC
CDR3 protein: CASSLDPDHSYNEQFF

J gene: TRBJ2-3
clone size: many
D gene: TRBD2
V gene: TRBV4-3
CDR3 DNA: TGCGCCAGCAGCCAAGGCAAAGCGGGGGGCGCAGATACGCAGTATTTT
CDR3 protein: CASSQGKAGGADTQYF

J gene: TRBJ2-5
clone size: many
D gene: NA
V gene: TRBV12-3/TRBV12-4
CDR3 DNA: TGTGCCAGCAGTTTAGCGGTCGAAGGGGCCCAGTACTTC
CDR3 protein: CASSLAVEGAQYF

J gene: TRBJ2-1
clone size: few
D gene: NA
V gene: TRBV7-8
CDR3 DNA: TGTGCCAGCAGCCTGAGTGGAAGGGATGGAGGCGGCTTCAATGAGCAGTTCTTC
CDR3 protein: CASSLSGRDGGGFNEQFF

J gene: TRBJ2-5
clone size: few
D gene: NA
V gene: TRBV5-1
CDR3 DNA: TGCGCCAGCAGCTTGGGGAAGGGAGGTAAAGAGACCCAGTACTTC
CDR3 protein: CASSLGKGGKETQYF

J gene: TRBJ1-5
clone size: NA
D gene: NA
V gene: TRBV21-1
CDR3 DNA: TGTGCCAGCAGCAAGGGACATACTAGCAATCAGCCCCAGCATTTT
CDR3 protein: CASSKGHTSNQPQHF

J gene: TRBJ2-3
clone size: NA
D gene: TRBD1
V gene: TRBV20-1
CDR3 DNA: TGCAGTGCTAGTTTACGGCAGGGGGAAGATACGCAGTATTTT
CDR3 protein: CSASLRQGEDTQYF

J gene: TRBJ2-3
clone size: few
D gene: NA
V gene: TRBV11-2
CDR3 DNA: TGTGCCAGCAGCTTAGGCGGGGCCGCTGTCACGCAGTATTTT
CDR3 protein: CASSLGGAAVTQYF

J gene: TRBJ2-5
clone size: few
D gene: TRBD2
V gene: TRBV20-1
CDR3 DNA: TGCAGTGCCCCCATTGGAACTAGCGGGGGTAAGACCCAGTACTTC
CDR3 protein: CSAPIGTSGGKTQYF

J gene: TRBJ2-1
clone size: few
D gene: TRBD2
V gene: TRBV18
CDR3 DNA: TGTGCCAGCTCACCACCTTCCTCGCGGGGGGCCGAGCAGTTCTTC
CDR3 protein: CASSPPSSRGAEQFF

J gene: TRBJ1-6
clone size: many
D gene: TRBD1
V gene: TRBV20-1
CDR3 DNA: TGCAGTGCTAGGGGACAGACCGATAATTCACCCCTCCACTTT
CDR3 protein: CSARGQTDNSPLHF